Following are 16 T cell receptor beta chains from one sample sequenced in a study of regulatory dendritic cells for organ transplantation. Sequenced by immunoSEQ multiplex PCR; TCRdb stores in-frame clones only, minus some. The profile shows about 29,000 clones, about 79% of them singletons. The specimen sequenced was memory CD4+ T cells from blood. Subset of the sample: CD45RO+ memory T cells. The receptors were gathered from a human donor in good health.

The V and J genes are TRBV30 and TRBJ1-1, with D perhaps TRBD1 (5 bases). Trimming took 2 bases from V and 7 from J, leaving 20 bases between them. Germline CDR1 GTSNPN, CDR2 SVGIG (reference sequence). The CDR3 covers 15 residues. Here the CDR3 reads CAWSRVGRVSLEAFF. The CDR3 region has the DNA TGTGCCTGGAGTCGTGTGGGCAGGGTCTCACTTGAAGCTTTCTTT.

The V and J genes are TRBV27 and TRBJ2-7; D gene ambiguous. The length of the CDR3 is 14 residues. V shed 8 bases and J shed 1 base, with 15 bases lying between them. The germline CDR1 and CDR2 sequences are MNHEY and SMNVEV (reference sequence). This CDR3 reads CASRSDRLSYEQYF. Here the CDR3 DNA reads TGTGCCAGCCGAAGCGACCGCCTATCCTACGAGCAGTACTTC.

The V and J genes are TRBV5-4 and TRBJ2-7; TRBD1 matches 7 bases. CDR1 SGHNT and CDR2 YYREEE come from the germline V gene (reference sequence). This CDR3 is built from 15 residues. J gave up 1 base and V 0 bases, and 4 bases lay outside the gene matches. CDR3 nucleotides: TGTGCCAGCAGCTTGGCCGGGACAGAGTCCTACGAGCAGTACTTC. Its translation: CASSLAGTESYEQYF.

The chain links TRBV27 to TRBJ1-2; D possibly corresponds to TRBD1 (6 bases). Trimming took 2 bases from V and 5 from J, leaving 15 bases between them. The germline V gene encodes CDR1 MNHEY and CDR2 SMNVEV (reference sequence). This CDR3 is 15 amino acids long. This CDR3 is CASSLRGTISYGYTF. DNA for the CDR3: TGTGCCAGCAGTTTAAGGGGGACGATCAGTTATGGCTACACCTTC.

This clone has only a few counts. The CDR3 DNA reads TGTGCCAGCAGGACCGCCGGGACCTATGGCTACACCTTC. Its translation: CASRTAGTYGYTF. V and J are TRBV6-6 and TRBJ1-2, with D possibly being TRBD1 (5 bases). Trimming cost V 6 bases and J 4 bases, with 12 bases left between them. From germline, CDR1 is MNHNY and CDR2 SVGAGI (reference sequence). The CDR3 consists of 13 residues.

The table lists this clone with a count of one. This rearrangement joins TRBV18 to TRBJ2-1; the D gene is possibly TRBD1 (6 bases). The V end lost 2 bases, the J end lost 5 bases, and 13 bases lay between the germline ends. From germline, CDR1 is KGHSH and CDR2 LQKENI. The CDR3 length is 15 residues. The CDR3 DNA reads TGTGCCAGCTCACCAGCCCGGACAGTAGACAATGAGCAGTTCTTC. As protein: CASSPARTVDNEQFF.

The DNA for the CDR3 is TGTGCCAGCAGTTCTCGTATAGGCCGAACTGAAGCTTTCTTT. Its translation is CASSSRIGRTEAFF. This sequence joins TRBV27 and TRBJ1-1, with D unresolved. There are 14 residues in the CDR3. The germline CDR1 and CDR2 sequences are MNHEY and SMNVEV (reference sequence). V lost 4 bases to trimming and J lost 5 bases, with 14 bases between them.

The CDR3 protein is CASSQFSGANVLTF. CDR3 DNA: TGTGCCAGCAGCCAATTCTCTGGGGCCAACGTCCTGACTTTC. V is TRBV7-3 and J is TRBJ2-6; D remains unclear. The CDR3 covers 14 residues. The V end was cut by 5 bases, the J end by 0 bases, with 5 bases between. Germline V gene sequence: CDR1 SGHTA, CDR2 FQGTGA.

The chain couples TRBV30 to TRBJ2-7, with 7 bases that match TRBD2. The germline CDR1 and CDR2 sequences are GTSNPN and SVGIG (reference sequence). Trimming cost V 0 bases and J 2 bases; bases outside gene matches: 7. The CDR3 runs to 15 residues. CDR3 protein: CAWSVGPSGTYEQYF. The CDR3 nucleotides are TGTGCCTGGAGTGTGGGGCCTAGCGGTACCTACGAGCAGTACTTC.

Points on this clone: Other DNA sequences within the sample encode an identical CDR3. The genes are TRBV4-3 and TRBJ2-1; the match to TRBD2 covers 12 bases. The CDR3 covers 16 residues. CDR1 LGHNA and CDR2 YSLEER come from the germline V gene. Trimming cost V 3 bases and J 4 bases; bases outside gene matches: 4. The CDR3: CASSHRTSGMYNEQFF. Written as DNA, the CDR3 is TGCGCCAGCAGCCACCGGACTAGCGGGATGTACAATGAGCAGTTCTTC.

The chain has TRBV30 and TRBJ1-2; perhaps TRBD1 as D (6 bases). Per germline, CDR1 GTSNPN and CDR2 SVGIG (reference sequence). The V and J ends lost 7 bases and 6 bases respectively, with 18 bases between them. The CDR3 runs 13 residues. The DNA of the CDR3 is TGTGCCTCCAACCAGGGGAAAGGGGATGGCTACACCTTC. This translates into CASNQGKGDGYTF.

This chain's CDR3 is CAEAGNGYTF. DNA for the CDR3: TGTGCCGAGGCAGGGAATGGCTACACCTTC. This chain uses TRBV2 with TRBJ1-2; TRBD1 might be the D (5 bases). This CDR3 contains 10 residues. Germline assignment: CDR1 SNHLY and CDR2 FYNNEI. V was pared by 11 bases and J by 6 bases, with 10 bases between.

The V gene is TRBV2, the J gene TRBJ2-5; 10 positions agree with TRBD1. The germline V gene has CDR1 SNHLY and CDR2 FYNNEI. The CDR3 is 13 amino acids. Trimming cost V 9 bases and J 5 bases; bases outside gene matches: 6. The CDR3 loop is CASGTGVDETQYF. DNA for the CDR3: TGTGCCAGTGGGACAGGGGTGGATGAGACCCAGTACTTC.

Only a few counts were recorded for this clone. CDR3 sequence reads: CASSFGQANGYTF. For the CDR3, the DNA is TGTGCCAGCAGCTTCGGACAGGCTAATGGCTACACCTTC. The chain joins TRBV13 to TRBJ1-2, with 7 bases identical to TRBD1. Germline values: CDR1 PRHDT, CDR2 FYEKMQ (reference sequence). V trimming: 3 bases; J trimming: 6 bases; junction bases outside the gene matches: 4. CDR3 length equals 13 residues.

The chain employs TRBV6-6 and TRBJ2-7; a possible D gene is TRBD1 (7 bases). V dropped 5 bases and J dropped 2 bases, with 13 bases sitting between them. The CDR3 totals 14 residues. Germline V gene lookup returns CDR1 MNHNY and CDR2 SVGAGI (reference sequence). CDR3 region: CASSTQGGTYEQYF. CDR3 nucleotides: TGTGCCAGCAGTACTCAGGGGGGCACCTACGAGCAGTACTTC.

The chain joins TRBV11-2 to TRBJ2-7; 8 nucleotides agree with TRBD2. V shed 2 bases and J 4 bases; nucleotides not matched to a gene: 7. This CDR3 spans 15 amino acids. Germline V gene sequence: CDR1 SGHAT, CDR2 FQNNGV. DNA for the CDR3: TGTGCCAGCAGCTTATACCCCGGGGGGGCGTACGAGCAGTACTTC. Its translation: CASSLYPGGAYEQYF.